The T cell receptor beta chain described here comes from a study of T cells in Graves' hyperthyroidism and ophthalmopathy. Study-level results: In the analysis, a 13 V-J model separated ophthalmopathy from stable hyperthyroidism.

This CDR3 has 14 amino acids. The V segment lost 6 bases and the J segment 3 bases; nucleotides outside the gene matches: 7. In germline, CDR1 is DFQATT, CDR2 SNEGSKA (reference sequence). Ten or more counts support this clonotype. Its target is unknown. TCR beta CDR3 region amplification was performed from RNA transcripts. The TCR CDR3 first-round RT-PCR relied on the HTBI primer set. TCRdb processed the multiplex PCR reads anew with MiXCR; each CDR3 protein has one entry. The sample consists of more than 300,000 distinct CDR3 sequences, about 14% of them appearing once. The chain recombines TRBV20-1 with TRBJ2-1; TRBD2 matches at 8 bases. This receptor was identified in a woman aged 25-40 years with Graves' ophthalmopathy. Sequenced material: blood. The CDR3 is CSAISGDLYNEQFF. The CDR3 DNA sequence: TGCAGTGCCATTAGCGGGGACCTCTACAATGAGCAGTTCTTC.